The 7 T cell receptor beta chains below all came from one sample that was sequenced in a study of blood T cell repertoires in COVID-19. Here immunoSEQ multiplex PCR was the method, and the copy in TCRdb shows in-frame clones only, minus some. This sample has about 250,000 clones, with roughly 90% found just once. The source material was peripheral blood. The receptors come from a woman aged 55-69 years with COVID-19, enrolled during active disease.

CDR3 residues: CASSLNWRTGELFF. CDR3 nucleotides: TGTGCCAGCAGTTTAAATTGGAGAACCGGGGAGCTGTTTTTT. The chain joins TRBV27 to TRBJ2-2; D unresolved. The CDR3 extends over 14 amino acids. V was clipped by 2 bases and J by 5 bases, with 9 bases between them. Germline V lookup: CDR1 MNHEY, CDR2 SMNVEV (reference sequence).

The chain combines TRBV30 with TRBJ1-5, with 10 bases that match TRBD1. Looked up from germline, CDR1 is GTSNPN and CDR2 is SVGIG (reference sequence). This CDR3 region has 13 residues. Trimming took 5 bases from V and 3 from J; bases not matched to a gene: 1. The chain's CDR3 is CAWGTGDNQPQHF. The CDR3 DNA reads TGTGCCTGGGGGACAGGGGACAATCAGCCCCAGCATTTT.

The CDR3 sequence is CASSRLQGEGEKLFF. For the CDR3, the DNA is TGCGCCAGCAGCCGTCTACAGGGAGAGGGGGAAAAACTGTTTTTT. The chain links TRBV5-1 to TRBJ1-4, with a weak D call TRBD1 (6 bases). CDR3 size: 15 residues. V was shortened by 4 bases and J by 8 bases, with 18 bases between the two germline ends. Germline V lookup: CDR1 SGHRS, CDR2 YFSETQ. Combining the CDR3 with reference TRBV5-1 and TRBJ1-4 gives the whole variable domain KAGVTQTPRYLIKTRGQQVTLSCSPISGHRSVSWYQQTPGQGLQFLFEYFSETQRNKGNFPGRFSGRQFSNSRSEMNVSTLELGDSALYLCASSRLQGEGEKLFFGSGTQLSVL.

The table lists this clone with a few counts. The chain couples TRBV6-2 or TRBV6-3 to TRBJ2-7; D remains unclear. The germline V gene encodes CDR1 MNHEY and CDR2 SVGEGT. V was pared by 3 bases and J by 6 bases, with 12 bases between. CDR3 size: 13 residues. For the CDR3, the DNA is TGTGCCAGCAGTTATATCGGCGAGGTCGAGCAGTACTTC. Protein product: CASSYIGEVEQYF.

This CDR3 reads CASTSGGVDYGYTF. The DNA of the CDR3 is TGTGCCAGCACCTCAGGGGGCGTGGACTATGGCTACACCTTC. The genes are TRBV6-5 and TRBJ1-2; 8 positions agree with TRBD1. Losses at the gene ends were 7 bases for V and 3 bases for J; bases not matched to a gene: 7. The CDR3 is 14 amino acids. CDR1 is MNHEY, CDR2 SVGAGI, per germline.

In this sample, this clone turned up a few times. The V and J genes are TRBV11-3 and TRBJ1-1, with TRBD1 matching 11 bases. Germline V lookup: CDR1 SGHNT, CDR2 YENEEA. CDR3 length: 16 residues. J gave up 0 bases and V 4 bases, and 4 bases lay outside the gene matches. The CDR3 DNA reads TGTGCCAGCAGCTCCGGACAGGGGGCAATGAACACTGAAGCTTTCTTT. Translating gives CASSSGQGAMNTEAFF. The full variable domain, with the rest looked up from reference TRBV11-3 and TRBJ1-1, is EAGVVQSPRYKIIEKKQPVAFWCNPISGHNTLYWYLQNLGQGPELLIRYENEEAVDDSQLPKDRFSAERLKGVDSTLKIQPAELGDSAVYLCASSSGQGAMNTEAFFGQGTRLTVV.

The V gene is TRBV28, the J gene TRBJ1-6; D unresolved. In germline, CDR1 is MDHEN, CDR2 SYDVKM. The V end lost 6 bases, the J end lost 3 bases, and 15 bases lay between the germline ends. The CDR3 is 16 amino acids. CDR3 sequence (DNA): TGTGCCAGCAGCGACGCTGGAGGGATCTATAATTCACCCCTCCACTTT. It yields the protein CASSDAGGIYNSPLHF. Variable domain in full (rest from reference TRBV28 and TRBJ1-6): DVKVTQSSRYLVKRTGEKVFLECVQDMDHENMFWYRQDPGLGLRLIYFSYDVKMKEKGDIPEGYSVSREKKERFSLILESASTNQTSMYLCASSDAGGIYNSPLHFGNGTRLTVT.